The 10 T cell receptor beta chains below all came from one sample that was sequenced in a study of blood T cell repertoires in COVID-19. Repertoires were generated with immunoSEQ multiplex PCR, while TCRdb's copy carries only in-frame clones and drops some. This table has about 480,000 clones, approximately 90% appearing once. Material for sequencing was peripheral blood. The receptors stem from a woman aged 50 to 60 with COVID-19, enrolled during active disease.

In DNA form, the CDR3 reads TGTGCCAGCACAAGCGGGGGGTGGGATACGCAGTATTTT. This codes for CASTSGGWDTQYF. This chain uses TRBV6-5 with TRBJ2-3, with TRBD2 identical over 9 bases. Losses at the gene ends were 7 bases for V and 6 bases for J; bases not matched to a gene: 5. Germline CDR1 and CDR2: MNHEY and SVGAGI. CDR3 length: 13 amino acids.

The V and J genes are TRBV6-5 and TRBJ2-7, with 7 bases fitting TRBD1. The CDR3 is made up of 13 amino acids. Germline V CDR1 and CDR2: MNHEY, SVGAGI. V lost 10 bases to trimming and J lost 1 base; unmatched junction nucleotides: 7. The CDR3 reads CATEDRVSYEQYF. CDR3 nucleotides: TGTGCCACGGAAGACAGGGTTTCCTACGAGCAGTACTTC.

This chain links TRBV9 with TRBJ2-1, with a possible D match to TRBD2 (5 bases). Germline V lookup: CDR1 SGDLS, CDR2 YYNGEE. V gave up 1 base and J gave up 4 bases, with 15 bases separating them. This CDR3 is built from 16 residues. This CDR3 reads CASSVRLASEYNEQFF. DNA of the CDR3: TGTGCCAGCAGCGTAAGGCTAGCTTCGGAGTACAATGAGCAGTTCTTC.

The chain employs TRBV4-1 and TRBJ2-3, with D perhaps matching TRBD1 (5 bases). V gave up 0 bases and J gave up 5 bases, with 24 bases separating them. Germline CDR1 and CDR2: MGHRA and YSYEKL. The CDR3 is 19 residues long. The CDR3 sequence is CASSQDRKLGSGSQDTQYF. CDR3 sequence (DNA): TGCGCCAGCAGCCAAGATCGGAAGCTTGGGTCAGGGTCGCAAGATACGCAGTATTTT.

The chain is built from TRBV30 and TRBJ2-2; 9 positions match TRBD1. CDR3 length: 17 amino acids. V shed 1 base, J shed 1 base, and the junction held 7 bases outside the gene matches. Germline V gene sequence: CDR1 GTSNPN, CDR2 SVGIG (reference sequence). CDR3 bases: TGTGCCTGGAGTGGACAGGGGGAAGGAAGGAACACCGGGGAGCTGTTTTTT. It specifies CAWSGQGEGRNTGELFF.

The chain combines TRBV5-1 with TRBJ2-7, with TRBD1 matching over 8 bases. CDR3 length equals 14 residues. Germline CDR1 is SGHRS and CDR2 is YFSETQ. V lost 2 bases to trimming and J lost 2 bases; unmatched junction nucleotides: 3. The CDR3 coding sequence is TGCGCCAGCAGCTTCCCGGGACAGGCCTACGAGCAGTACTTC. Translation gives CASSFPGQAYEQYF.

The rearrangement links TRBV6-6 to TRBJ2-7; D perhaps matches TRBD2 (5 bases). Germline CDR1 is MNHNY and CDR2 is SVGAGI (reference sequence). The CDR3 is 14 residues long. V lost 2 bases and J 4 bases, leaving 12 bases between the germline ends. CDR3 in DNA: TGTGCCAGCAGTTACGAGGGCCGATATTACGAGCAGTACTTC. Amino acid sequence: CASSYEGRYYEQYF.

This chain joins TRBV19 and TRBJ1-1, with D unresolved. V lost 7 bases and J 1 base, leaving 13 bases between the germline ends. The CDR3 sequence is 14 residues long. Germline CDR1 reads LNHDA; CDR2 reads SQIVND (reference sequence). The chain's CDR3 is CASTPMTPNTEAFF. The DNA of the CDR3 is TGTGCCAGTACCCCTATGACACCGAACACTGAAGCTTTCTTT. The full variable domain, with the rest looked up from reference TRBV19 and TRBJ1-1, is DGGITQSPKYLFRKEGQNVTLSCEQNLNHDAMYWYRQDPGQGLRLIYYSQIVNDFQKGDIAEGYSVSREKKESFPLTVTSAQKNPTAFYLCASTPMTPNTEAFFGQGTRLTVV.

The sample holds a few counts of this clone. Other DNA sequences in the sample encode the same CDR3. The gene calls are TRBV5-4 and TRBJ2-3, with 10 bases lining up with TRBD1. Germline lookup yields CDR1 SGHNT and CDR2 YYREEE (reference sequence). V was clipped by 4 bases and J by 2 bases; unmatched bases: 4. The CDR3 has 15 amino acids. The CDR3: CASSLGQGVTDTQYF. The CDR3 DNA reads TGTGCCAGCAGCCTCGGACAGGGGGTCACAGATACGCAGTATTTT.

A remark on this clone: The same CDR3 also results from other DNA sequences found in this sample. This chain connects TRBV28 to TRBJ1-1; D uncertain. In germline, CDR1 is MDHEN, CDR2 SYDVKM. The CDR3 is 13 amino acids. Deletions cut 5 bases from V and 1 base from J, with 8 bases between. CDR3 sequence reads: CASSPRGNTEAFF. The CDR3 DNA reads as TGTGCCAGCAGTCCTCGAGGGAACACTGAAGCTTTCTTT.